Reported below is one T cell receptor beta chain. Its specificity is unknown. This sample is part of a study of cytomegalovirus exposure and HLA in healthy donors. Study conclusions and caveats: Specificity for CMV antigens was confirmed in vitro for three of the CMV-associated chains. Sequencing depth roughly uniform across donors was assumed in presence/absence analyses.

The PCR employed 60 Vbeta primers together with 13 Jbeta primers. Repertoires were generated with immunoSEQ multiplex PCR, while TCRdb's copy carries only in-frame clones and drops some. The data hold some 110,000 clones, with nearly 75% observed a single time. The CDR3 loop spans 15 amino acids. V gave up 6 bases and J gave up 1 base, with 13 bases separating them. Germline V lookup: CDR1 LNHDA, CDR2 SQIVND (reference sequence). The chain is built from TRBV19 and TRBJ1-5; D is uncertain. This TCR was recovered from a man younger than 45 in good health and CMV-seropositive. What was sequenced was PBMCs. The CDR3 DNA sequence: TGTGCCAGTAGGAACCGGGAGACAAGCAATCAGCCCCAGCATTTT. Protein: CASRNRETSNQPQHF.